The 9 T cell receptor beta chains below come from one sample, sequenced in a study of blood T cell repertoires in COVID-19. Clones were read by immunoSEQ multiplex PCR, and TCRdb kept only the in-frame ones, dropping some. The profile covers 90,000 to 100,000 clones, with approximately 82% appearing a single time and about 10% taken by the ten largest. Source material: peripheral blood. These receptors all come from a man between 65 and 85 years old with acute or convalescent COVID-19.

The chain carries TRBV20-1 and TRBJ1-2, with 9 bases that match TRBD1. Looked up from germline, CDR1 is DFQATT and CDR2 is SNEGSKA (reference sequence). V lost 4 bases to trimming and J lost 7 bases; unmatched junction nucleotides: 10. The CDR3 consists of 14 residues. CDR3 DNA: TGCAGTGCTATTGAAGGGGACAGGGTTGGTGGCTACACCTTC. This translates into CSAIEGDRVGGYTF.

V and J are TRBV7-3 and TRBJ1-3, with D unclear. This CDR3 spans 15 amino acids. Trimming stripped 3 bases from V and 0 bases from J, with 9 bases between. The germline V gene encodes CDR1 SGHTA and CDR2 FQGTGA. The DNA for the CDR3 is TGTGCCAGCAGCTTTACACCTAGCTCTGGAAACACCATATATTTT. Amino acids: CASSFTPSSGNTIYF.

This chain joins TRBV30 and TRBJ2-7; TRBD1 aligns across 10 bases. Germline CDR1 reads GTSNPN; CDR2 reads SVGIG (reference sequence). Trimming removed 1 base from V and 4 bases from J; junction bases left unmatched: 1. The CDR3 is made up of 13 amino acids. DNA for the CDR3: TGTGCCTGGAGTGGACAGGGGGCTTACGAGCAGTACTTC. Protein: CAWSGQGAYEQYF.

The V and J genes are TRBV19 and TRBJ2-2, with 13 bases identical to TRBD2. Germline V gene lookup returns CDR1 LNHDA and CDR2 SQIVND (reference sequence). The CDR3 is 15 amino acids. V gave up 7 bases and J gave up 3 bases; unmatched junction bases: 2. The CDR3 protein is CASKLAGGYTGELFF. CDR3 nucleotide sequence: TGTGCCAGTAAACTAGCGGGAGGGTACACCGGGGAGCTGTTTTTT.

This rearrangement joins TRBV18 to TRBJ2-2; 8 nucleotides agree with TRBD2. V shed 2 bases and J 3 bases; nucleotides not matched to a gene: 8. The CDR3 has 17 amino acids. Germline-derived CDR1 and CDR2 are KGHSH and LQKENI. The CDR3 DNA reads TGTGCCAGCTCACCAAGGACTAGCCCCACTGACACCGGGGAGCTGTTTTTT. As protein: CASSPRTSPTDTGELFF.

The chain recombines TRBV4-1 with TRBJ2-1; the match to TRBD1 covers 8 bases. Germline values: CDR1 MGHRA, CDR2 YSYEKL. This CDR3 has 15 amino acids. V was clipped by 1 base and J by 7 bases; unmatched bases: 6. The DNA for the CDR3 is TGCGCCAGCAGCCAAGCCGGACAGGGTTCGAATGAGCAGTTCTTC. It encodes CASSQAGQGSNEQFF.

The gene calls are TRBV6-5 and TRBJ2-7; 9 bases match TRBD2. This CDR3 contains 16 residues. V trimming: 1 base; J trimming: 0 bases; junction bases outside the gene matches: 4. Germline CDR1 and CDR2: MNHEY and SVGAGI. CDR3 DNA sequence: TGTGCCAGCAGTTACTGGGCTAGCGGGGTCTCCTACGAGCAGTACTTC. It is translated as CASSYWASGVSYEQYF.

This rearrangement joins TRBV21-1 to TRBJ2-1; the D call of TRBD2 is as the table states it, not checked on the DNA. TRBV21-1 is designated a pseudogene. The CDR3 is 17 residues long. The CDR3 coding sequence is TGTGCCAGCAGCTCCAAACGTTCGGGACTAGCGAACGATGAGCAGTTCTTC. Translation: CASSSKRSGLANDEQFF.

The chain carries TRBV25-1 and TRBJ2-3; TRBD2 agrees at 9 bases. V lost 3 bases, J lost 2 bases, and 6 bases stayed unmatched. Germline V lookup: CDR1 MGHDK, CDR2 SYGVNS. There are 16 residues in the CDR3. The CDR3: CASSEGAGGNTDTQYF. The CDR3 DNA reads TGTGCCAGCAGTGAGGGTGCGGGAGGGAACACAGATACGCAGTATTTT. The complete variable domain, with remaining parts taken from reference TRBV25-1 and TRBJ2-3, reads EADIYQTPRYLVIGTGKKITLECSQTMGHDKMYWYQQDPGMELHLIHYSYGVNSTEKGDLSSESTVSRIRTEHFPLTLESARPSHTSQYLCASSEGAGGNTDTQYFGPGTRLTVL.